The TCR beta chain described here comes from a study of blood T cell repertoires in COVID-19. Overall study context: T cells, B-cell-depleted T cells, or PBMCs provided the cDNA or gDNA that served as material.

In the original processing: Estimation of nucleated cell counts was performed using reference gene primer amplification. Profiling relied on immunoSEQ multiplex PCR, and the TCRdb table lists in-frame clones only, not all of them. Clone size and V and J calls were adopted from that table, with D and trimming inferred from the DNA. The table includes roughly 140,000 clones, 85% to 90% detected once. V gave up 7 bases and J gave up 1 base, with 7 bases separating them. Germline V gene data show CDR1 as DFQATT and CDR2 as SNEGSKA (reference sequence). The CDR3 length is 11 residues. The chain links TRBV20-1 to TRBJ1-2, with unresolved D. The sequencing input was peripheral blood. The clonotype comes from a woman older than 75 with acute or convalescent COVID-19. The CDR3 region is CSVPHNYGYTF. CDR3 sequence (DNA): TGCAGTGTCCCCCATAACTATGGCTACACCTTC.